This TCR beta chain was observed in a study of OX40 agonist ivuxolimab in advanced cancers. Findings and caveats of the study: At 0.1 to 3.0 mg/kg and by week 6, CD4+ and CD8+ T cells in the blood had expanded clonally. The authors also found low normalized T-cell clonal expansion in some nonresponders.

The assay was immunoSEQ multiplex PCR, and TCRdb's table has in-frame clones only and misses some. The data contain 82,000 or so clones, 85% of them singletons. Blood sampling took place at baseline, cycle 4 day 1, and cycle 7 day 1. Comment on this clone: Its specificity is not known.

Germline V gene data show CDR1 as LNHNV and CDR2 as YYDKDF (reference sequence). Trimming took off 0 bases at V and 7 bases at J, with 18 bases between the two ends. CDR3 length equals 16 residues. This sequence joins TRBV15 and TRBJ2-5, with D possibly matching TRBD2 (6 bases). The sample in question was CD4+ or CD8+ T cells sorted from blood, obtained in a trial of the OX40 agonist ivuxolimab. This receptor was obtained from an adult with an advanced solid tumor such as melanoma, head and neck, liver or kidney cancer. CDR3 region: CATSRDPGRLGGTQYF. DNA for the CDR3: TGTGCCACCAGCAGAGATCCCGGGCGCCTGGGGGGGACCCAGTACTTC.